The clone carrying this TCR beta chain was observed at least ten times. What it recognizes is unknown. The sample belongs to a study of T-cell reconstitution after alpha-beta-depleted transplantation in children. Trimming shortened V by 5 bases and J by 0 bases, and 12 bases separated the two germline ends. Germline V lookup: CDR1 MDHEN, CDR2 SYDVKM. The CDR3 is 15 residues long. Study conclusions and caveats: Alpha-beta T cells present about two months after transplant were reported to originate from several hundred expanded graft clones.

Unique molecular identifiers were used in preparing the TCRbeta library. TCRdb re-called the PCR reads with MiXCR, one entry per CDR3 protein. The sample holds 100,000 to 130,000 distinct CDR3 sequences; around 6.4% are singletons and the top ten take less than 30%. The origin of this receptor is a male patient aged 2-9 years who had a stem cell transplant for acute lymphoblastic leukemia, so the T cells may come from the graft donor. The specimen was PBMCs, mostly from graft donor cells, collected 360 days after TCRalphabeta/CD19-depleted stem cell transplant. The chain combines TRBV28 with TRBJ2-3; D perhaps matches TRBD2 (6 bases). CDR3 coding DNA: TGTGCCAGCAGTGTAGCGGATCCTAGCACAGATACGCAGTATTTT. Its protein product is CASSVADPSTDTQYF.